This TCR beta chain was profiled in a study of T-cell reconstitution after alpha-beta-depleted transplantation in children. This CDR3 comprises 16 residues. Deletions cut 0 bases from V and 8 bases from J, with 16 bases between. Germline CDR1 reads MNHEY; CDR2 reads SVGAGI. Molecular barcoding with unique molecular identifiers was used for the TCRbeta library. MiXCR, applied by TCRdb to the PCR reads, yields one record per CDR3 protein. Of about 600,000 distinct CDR3 sequences in the sample, approximately 10% are singletons; the top ten hold less than 5%. The TCR was taken from a human donor who donated a stem cell graft to a child with acute myeloid leukemia. J is TRBJ1-4 and V is TRBV6-5, with D uncertain. Sequenced material: PBMCs from the stem cell graft donor, taken from the stem cell graft. CDR3 DNA sequence: TGTGCCAGCAGTTACTCGGATTCAAACTGGGAGGAAAAACTGTTTTTT. Encoded protein: CASSYSDSNWEEKLFF.